One TCR beta chain is described in this entry. The antigen remains undetermined. With template switching, a universal primer site was added, and the cDNA carried unique molecular identifiers. TCRdb used MiXCR to reprocess the 5' RACE reads, holding one entry per CDR3 protein. The sample includes around 480,000 distinct CDR3 sequences, 14% seen only once; the top ten take about 1%. Germline assignment: CDR1 SGHVS and CDR2 FQNEAQ. The V gene end was trimmed by 6 bases and the J gene end by 6 bases; junction bases not matched to a gene: 5. The CDR3 is 13 residues long. This sample is part of a study of identical twins. Study outcomes and limitations: Partial confounding of zero-insertion analyses by invariant MAIT and iNKT cells was possible.

This sample also appeared in a second study, on yellow fever vaccine responses in identical twins. That paper adds: Twins' vaccine T cell response reportedly seemed partly convergent, partly personalized.

Sequenced: CD4+ T cells sorted from blood. The source is a woman in her late teens or twenties in good health. The V and J genes are TRBV7-8 and TRBJ1-1, with 9 bases that match TRBD1. CDR3 in amino acids: CASSRQGGPEAFF. In DNA form, the CDR3 reads TGTGCCAGCAGTCGACAGGGGGGTCCTGAAGCTTTCTTT.